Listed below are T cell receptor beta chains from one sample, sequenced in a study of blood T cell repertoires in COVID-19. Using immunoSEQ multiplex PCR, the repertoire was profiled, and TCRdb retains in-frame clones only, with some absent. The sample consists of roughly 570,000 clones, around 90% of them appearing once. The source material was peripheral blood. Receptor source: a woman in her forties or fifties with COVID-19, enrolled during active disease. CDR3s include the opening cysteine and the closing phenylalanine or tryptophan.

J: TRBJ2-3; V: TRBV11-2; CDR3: CASSFGGGRGTDTQYF
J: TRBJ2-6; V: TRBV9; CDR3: CASSATGLGSGANVLTF
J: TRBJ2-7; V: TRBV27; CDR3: CASGTGHIYEQYF
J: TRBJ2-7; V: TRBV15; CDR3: CATSVRRSSYEQYF
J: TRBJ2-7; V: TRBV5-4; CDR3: CASSGGTGAPDEQYF
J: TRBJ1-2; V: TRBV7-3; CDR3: CASSRLLGGGYTF
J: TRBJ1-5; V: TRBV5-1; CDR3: CASSGGEVNQPQHF
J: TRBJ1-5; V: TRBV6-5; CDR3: CASSLRHASNQPQHF
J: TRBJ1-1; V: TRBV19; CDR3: CASTPPPGGSTEAFF
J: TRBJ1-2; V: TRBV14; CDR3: CASSPSLNGPGYTF
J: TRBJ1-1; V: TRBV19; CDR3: CASKAGNANTEAFF
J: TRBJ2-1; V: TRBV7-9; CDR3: CASSLGTVPYNEQFF
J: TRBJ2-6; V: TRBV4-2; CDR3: CASSQDRGSGGLDTGANVLTF
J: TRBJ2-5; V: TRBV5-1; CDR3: CASSLTGGETQYF
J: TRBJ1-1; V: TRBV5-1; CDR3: CASSLNDLRESTEAFF
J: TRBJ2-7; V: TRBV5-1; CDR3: CASSPDRDRDSYEQYF
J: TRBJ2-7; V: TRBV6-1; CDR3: CASSDRGFEQYF
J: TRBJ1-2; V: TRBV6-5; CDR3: CASRLDRGGYGYTF
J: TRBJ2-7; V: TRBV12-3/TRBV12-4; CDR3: CATRGLGDEQYF
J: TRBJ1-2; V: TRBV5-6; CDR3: CASIVQGVVTF
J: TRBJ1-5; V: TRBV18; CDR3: CASSPRADTDQPQHF
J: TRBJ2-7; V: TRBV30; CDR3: CAWSQGDSYEQYF
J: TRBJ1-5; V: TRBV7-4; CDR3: CASRCRHRGLYSNQPQHF
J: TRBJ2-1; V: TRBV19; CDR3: CASRERGGPEQFF
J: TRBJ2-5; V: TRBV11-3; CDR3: CASSPGQGPETQYF
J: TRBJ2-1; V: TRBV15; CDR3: CATSGLAGDWGEQFF
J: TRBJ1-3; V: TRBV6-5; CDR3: CASRSASGNTIYF
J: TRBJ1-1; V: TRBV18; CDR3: CASSPNRGGNTEAFF
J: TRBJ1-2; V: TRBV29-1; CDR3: CSVEAGPGGGGYTF
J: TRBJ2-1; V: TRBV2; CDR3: CASSESASGGREQFF
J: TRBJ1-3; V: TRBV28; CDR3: CASSPDRGSGNTIYF
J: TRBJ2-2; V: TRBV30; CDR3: CAWGAETGELFF
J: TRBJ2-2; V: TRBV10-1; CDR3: CASSESRTRNTGELFF
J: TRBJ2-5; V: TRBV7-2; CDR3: CASSLRGQEETQYF
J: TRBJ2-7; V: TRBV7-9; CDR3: CASSPRGPLEGEQYF
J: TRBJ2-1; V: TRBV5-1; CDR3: CASSLAQGAAYNEQFF
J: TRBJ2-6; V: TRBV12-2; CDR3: CASRRQCSGANVLTF
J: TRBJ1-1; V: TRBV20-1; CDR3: CSARMTGLAFF
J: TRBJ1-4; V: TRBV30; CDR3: CAWSVQGAGGKLFF
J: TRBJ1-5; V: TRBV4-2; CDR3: CASSQPVGQGGNQPQHF
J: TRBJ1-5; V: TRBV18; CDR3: CASSPDGVNQPQHF
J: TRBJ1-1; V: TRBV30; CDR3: CAWSKGRGTNTEAFF
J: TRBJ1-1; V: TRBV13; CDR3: CASSFHRVGDTEAFF
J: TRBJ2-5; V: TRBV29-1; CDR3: CSVPGLHQETQYF
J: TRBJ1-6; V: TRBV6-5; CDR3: CASRFPGQNSPLHF
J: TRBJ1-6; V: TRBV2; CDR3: CASSENGGLLSPLHF
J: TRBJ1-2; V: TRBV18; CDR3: CASSPRQGADGYTF
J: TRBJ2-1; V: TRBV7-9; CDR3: CASSLLRGTSYNEQFF
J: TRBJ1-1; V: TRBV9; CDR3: CASGQSWNTEAFF
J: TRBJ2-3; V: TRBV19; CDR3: CASSISTSTDTQYF
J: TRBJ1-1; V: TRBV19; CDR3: CASSTYDRNTEAFF